These 14 T cell receptor beta chains originate from one sample sequenced in a study of long-term antiretroviral therapy in people with HIV. At survey level, the immunoSEQ assay was run in its v3.0 version. Generated by immunoSEQ multiplex PCR, the TCRdb table keeps only in-frame clones and is missing some. This sample has around 15,000 clones, with approximately 87% found just once. Source: unsorted PBMCs, taken 0.7 years before starting antiretroviral therapy. The source is a man between 50 and 59 years old with HIV.

The rearrangement uses TRBV2 and TRBJ1-2, with D hard to call. The CDR3 extends over 11 amino acids. The germline CDR1 and CDR2 sequences are SNHLY and FYNNEI. V gave up 6 bases and J gave up 7 bases, with 9 bases separating them. The CDR3 bases are TGTGCCAGCAGAGGGCGGGGTGGCTACACCTTC. Translation gives CASRGRGGYTF.

Only a few counts were recorded for this clone. This chain joins TRBV15 and TRBJ2-7, with D tentatively TRBD2 (6 bases). V dropped 3 bases and J dropped 7 bases, with 16 bases sitting between them. Germline V CDR1 and CDR2: LNHNV, YYDKDF (reference sequence). This CDR3 has 14 amino acids. The DNA of the CDR3 is TGTGCCACCAGCAGGTTGACTATGGCGGGAGAGCAGTACTTC. It codes for CATSRLTMAGEQYF.

This chain connects TRBV2 to TRBJ1-2; 9 bases map to TRBD1. There are 15 residues in the CDR3. Germline trimming cut 7 bases from V and 1 base from J; bases unmatched to any gene: 7. Germline V gene lookup returns CDR1 SNHLY and CDR2 FYNNEI. CDR3 loop: CASTSGTGSNYGYTF. As DNA, the CDR3 is TGTGCCAGCACGTCAGGGACAGGGAGTAACTATGGCTACACCTTC.

As regards this clone: Distinct nucleotide sequences in the sample also encode this CDR3. This chain links TRBV13 with TRBJ1-1; D gene ambiguous. In germline, CDR1 is PRHDT, CDR2 FYEKMQ (reference sequence). The CDR3 length is 14 residues. V shed 0 bases and J shed 2 bases, with 7 bases lying between them. In DNA form, the CDR3 reads TGTGCCAGCAGCTTAGGGCGGGGAAACACTGAAGCTTTCTTT. Translating gives CASSLGRGNTEAFF.

This chain connects TRBV19 to TRBJ1-5; possibly TRBD1 for D (5 bases). Germline loops: CDR1 LNHDA, CDR2 SQIVND (reference sequence). V shed 4 bases and J shed 6 bases, with 10 bases lying between them. This CDR3 contains 13 residues. The CDR3 loop reads CASSNGGTQPQHF. The CDR3 DNA is TGTGCCAGTAGTAACGGGGGGACTCAGCCCCAGCATTTT.

The gene calls are TRBV9 and TRBJ1-3; maybe TRBD1 (5 bases). Germline V lookup: CDR1 SGDLS, CDR2 YYNGEE. The germline V and J ends were trimmed by 0 bases and 0 bases, with 7 bases remaining between them. This CDR3 comprises 15 residues. In nucleotides, the CDR3 is TGTGCCAGCAGCGTAGTGGGGACCTCTGGAAACACCATATATTTT. The encoded protein is CASSVVGTSGNTIYF.

This clone was counted once. The V call is TRBV6-1, the J call TRBJ2-7, with 9 nucleotides matching TRBD1. Germline V gives CDR1 MNHNS, CDR2 SASEGT. The CDR3 runs 13 residues. Trimming took 9 bases from V and 9 from J; bases not matched to a gene: 12. CDR3 amino acids: CASDAGTGLSQYF. The CDR3 nucleotides read TGTGCCAGTGACGCCGGGACAGGGCTCTCGCAGTACTTC.

The chain is built from TRBV11-2 and TRBJ1-2; no firm D call. The ends were cut back, 4 bases at V and 5 bases at J, with 20 bases in the middle. CDR1 and CDR2 from the germline V gene are SGHAT and FQNNGV. The CDR3 runs to 16 residues. The CDR3 protein is CASSSFLGFLGYGYTF. CDR3 DNA sequence: TGTGCCAGCAGCTCTTTTCTGGGTTTTCTGGGGTATGGCTACACCTTC.

The chain joins TRBV10-3 to TRBJ1-1; D perhaps matches TRBD1 (5 bases). Germline CDR1 ENHRY, CDR2 SYGVKD. V shed 0 bases and J shed 11 bases, with 31 bases lying between them. This CDR3 has 19 residues. CDR3 residues: CAISESYGTTSSQGWYAFF. The CDR3 DNA reads as TGTGCCATCAGTGAGTCGTACGGCACCACCTCTAGCCAGGGATGGTACGCTTTCTTT.

This clone was counted once. The CDR3 nucleotides are TGTGCCAGCAGCCTGGACAGGGGTGAGACCCAGTACTTC. Translation gives CASSLDRGETQYF. The V gene is TRBV5-4, the J gene TRBJ2-5; 9 bases line up with TRBD1. Unmatched junction bases numbered 3, after V lost 4 bases and J lost 5 bases. The CDR3 length is 13 residues. Germline V gene data show CDR1 as SGHNT and CDR2 as YYREEE (reference sequence).

This chain uses TRBV11-2 with TRBJ2-7, with 10 bases aligning to TRBD1. CDR3 size: 14 residues. Trimming removed 4 bases from V and 3 bases from J; junction bases left unmatched: 3. The germline gives CDR1 SGHAT, CDR2 FQNNGV. CDR3 residues: CASSSGTGVYEQYF. The CDR3 DNA sequence: TGTGCCAGCAGCTCCGGGACAGGGGTCTACGAGCAGTACTTC.

This chain connects TRBV29-1 to TRBJ1-4; no firm D call. Per germline, CDR1 SQVTM and CDR2 ANQGSEA. Trimming took 1 base from V and 8 from J, leaving 11 bases between them. The CDR3 has 13 amino acids. For the CDR3, the DNA is TGCAGCGTTGAAGTAGGGATTGGCGAAAAACTGTTTTTT. Translation gives CSVEVGIGEKLFF.

This chain links TRBV7-8 with TRBJ2-7, with TRBD1 matching over 8 bases. Germline loops: CDR1 SGHVS, CDR2 FQNEAQ. The junction had 7 bases not matched to a gene; V was cut back by 5 bases and J by 1 base. There are 15 residues in the CDR3. CDR3 region: CASSPVDRGSYEQYF. As DNA, the CDR3 is TGTGCCAGCAGCCCAGTCGACAGGGGTTCCTACGAGCAGTACTTC. The full variable domain, completed using reference TRBV7-8 and TRBJ2-7, is GAGVSQSPRYKVAKRGQDVALRCDPISGHVSLFWYQQALGQGPEFLTYFQNEAQLDKSGLPSDRFFAERPEGSVSTLKIQRTQQEDSAVYLCASSPVDRGSYEQYFGPGTRLTVT.

The chain links TRBV5-6 to TRBJ2-7; 9 bases map to TRBD1. Trimming removed 5 bases from V and 6 bases from J; junction bases left unmatched: 12. The CDR3 is 15 residues long. Germline lookup yields CDR1 SGHDT and CDR2 YYEEEE. CDR3 sequence reads: CASSPMGTGRSEQYF. The CDR3 DNA sequence: TGTGCCAGCAGTCCGATGGGGACAGGGAGATCCGAGCAGTACTTC. The variable domain in full, completed from reference TRBV5-6 and TRBJ2-7, reads DAGVTQSPTHLIKTRGQQVTLRCSPKSGHDTVSWYQQALGQGPQFIFQYYEEEERQRGNFPDRFSGHQFPNYSSELNVNALLLGDSALYLCASSPMGTGRSEQYFGPGTRLTVT.